Listed below are T cell receptor beta chains from one sample, sequenced in a study of T-cell memory formation after mild COVID-19. TCRdb analysed the 5' RACE reads with MiXCR anew, one entry per CDR3 protein. The sample yields 13,000 to 15,000 distinct CDR3 sequences, about a fifth seen once. The source material was PBMCs or a T cell subset sorted from them (not recorded which). The receptors here all came from a young man who had mild COVID-19 (a few samples of this study predate the infection). Cell type and time point are not known. Both conserved end residues are part of each CDR3. The D gene is left open where the match is weak. The size entry is marked missing in some rows and otherwise reads once, few, many or a size class.

TRBJ2-7 - - 16 TRBV2 CASSEALYRGSYEQYF TGTGCCAGCAGTGAAGCGCTTTACCGGGGCTCCTACGAGCAGTACTTC
TRBJ2-3 TRBD2 - 16 TRBV9 CASSVGLREGRDTQYF TGTGCCAGCAGCGTAGGTCTGCGGGAGGGCAGAGATACGCAGTATTTT
TRBJ1-1 - few 14 TRBV5-1 CASSRGWGFTEAFF TGCGCCAGCAGCCGTGGTTGGGGGTTCACTGAAGCTTTCTTT
TRBJ1-3 - - 13 TRBV6-5 CASTGSSGNTIYF TGTGCCAGTACCGGGAGCTCTGGAAACACCATATATTTT
TRBJ2-2 TRBD2 many 16 TRBV6-2/TRBV6-3 CASSQLAGGPTGELFF TGTGCCAGCAGCCAACTAGCGGGGGGGCCCACCGGGGAGCTGTTTTTT
TRBJ2-1 TRBD1 medium-sized 14 TRBV6-2/TRBV6-3 CASSSGTGINEQFF TGTGCCAGCAGTTCCGGGACAGGGATCAATGAGCAGTTCTTC
TRBJ1-2 TRBD1 - 17 TRBV14 CARSQTGKAEALYGYTF TGTGCCAGAAGCCAGACAGGGAAGGCGGAGGCCCTCTATGGCTACACCTTC
TRBJ2-7 - many 14 TRBV6-6 CASSYWLGPNEQYF TGTGCCAGCAGTTACTGGCTGGGGCCCAACGAGCAGTACTTC
TRBJ2-3 - few 16 TRBV21-1 CASSDRGTGGPDTQYF TGTGCCAGCAGCGACCGAGGGACAGGGGGTCCAGATACGCAGTATTTT
TRBJ2-7 - - 13 TRBV20-1 CSARGQLDYEQYF TGCAGTGCTAGAGGGCAGCTAGACTACGAGCAGTACTTC
TRBJ2-2 TRBD1 many 14 TRBV7-9 CAAAGQVNTGELFF TGTGCCGCCGCAGGACAGGTTAACACCGGGGAGCTGTTTTTT
TRBJ2-1 TRBD2 many 13 TRBV6-5 CASSVAGGNEQFF TGTGCCAGCAGTGTAGCGGGGGGGAATGAGCAGTTCTTC
TRBJ2-1 - many 15 TRBV7-9 CASSFASGRYNEQFF TGTGCCAGCAGCTTCGCGTCAGGGCGCTACAATGAGCAGTTCTTC
TRBJ2-3 - few 15 TRBV5-4 CASSLDRGALDTQYF TGTGCCAGCAGCTTGGATCGGGGGGCCCTAGATACGCAGTATTTT
TRBJ2-3 - many 17 TRBV20-1 CSARSPGFKGGTDTQYF TGCAGTGCTAGAAGTCCAGGATTCAAGGGAGGCACAGATACGCAGTATTTT
TRBJ1-1 TRBD1 many 15 TRBV6-1 CASSRGGQGLTAAFF TGTGCCAGCAGCCGAGGGGGACAGGGACTGACTGCAGCTTTCTTT
TRBJ2-1 - many 18 TRBV7-2 CASSFGPRSQRSYNEQFF TGTGCCAGCAGCTTCGGGCCCCGGAGTCAACGCTCCTACAATGAGCAGTTCTTC
TRBJ2-1 - many 16 TRBV7-3 CASSHIAVSSYNEQFF TGTGCCAGCAGCCATATAGCGGTAAGCTCCTACAATGAGCAGTTCTTC
TRBJ1-2 TRBD1 - 15 TRBV12-3/TRBV12-4 CASSARDRAVYGYTF TGTGCCAGCAGTGCCCGGGACAGGGCAGTCTATGGCTACACCTTC
TRBJ1-1 - - 14 TRBV9 CASSVGVRGAEAFF TGTGCCAGCAGCGTAGGGGTCAGGGGAGCTGAAGCTTTCTTT
TRBJ2-7 TRBD2 many 14 TRBV6-5 CASSYNGGALEQYF TGTGCCAGCAGTTATAACGGGGGGGCGTTAGAGCAGTACTTC
TRBJ1-1 - - 15 TRBV11-2 CASSPRYEMNTEAFF TGTGCCAGCAGCCCGCGGTACGAGATGAACACTGAAGCTTTCTTT